This TCR beta chain came from a study of shared T cell receptors in the human thymus. This CDR3 has 13 residues. The V gene lost 6 bases and the J gene lost 2 bases, with 11 bases spanning the gap. CDR1 and CDR2 (germline): MNHEY, SVGAGI. Libraries were prepared by immunoSEQ multiplex PCR; TCRdb keeps only in-frame clonotypes and omits some of them. Among about 710,000 clones, over 75% were seen once, and the ten largest hold over 0.008%. These data are also associated with another study on human thymus T cells.

The TCR sequence derives from a boy younger than two with a congenital heart defect. The sequenced sample was thymocytes. The chain carries TRBV6-5 and TRBJ2-7; D unresolved. The CDR3 DNA follows: TGTGCCAGCAGCCAAACAGAAACCTACGAGCAGTACTTC. This gives the protein CASSQTETYEQYF.